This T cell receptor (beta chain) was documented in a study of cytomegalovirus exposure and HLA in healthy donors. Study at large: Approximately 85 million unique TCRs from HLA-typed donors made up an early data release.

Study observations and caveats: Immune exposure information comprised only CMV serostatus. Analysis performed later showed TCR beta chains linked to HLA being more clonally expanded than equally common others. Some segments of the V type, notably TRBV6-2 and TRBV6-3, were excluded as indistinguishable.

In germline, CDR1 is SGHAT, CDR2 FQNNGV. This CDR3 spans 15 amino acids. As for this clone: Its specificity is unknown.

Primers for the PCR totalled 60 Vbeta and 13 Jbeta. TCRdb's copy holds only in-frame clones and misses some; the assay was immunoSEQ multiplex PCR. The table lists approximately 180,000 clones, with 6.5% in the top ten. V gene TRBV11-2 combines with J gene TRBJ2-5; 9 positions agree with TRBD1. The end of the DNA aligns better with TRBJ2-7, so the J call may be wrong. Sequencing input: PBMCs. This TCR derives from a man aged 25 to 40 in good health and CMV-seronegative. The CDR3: CASSRGQGGGYEQYF. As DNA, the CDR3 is TGTGCCAGCAGCCGGGGACAGGGAGGGGGCTACGAGCAGTACTTC.